This T cell receptor beta chain was recovered during a study of blood T cell repertoires in COVID-19. Across the whole study: COVID-19 samples, acute and convalescent, were from the United States, Italy and Spain. Sample material is recorded as cDNA or gDNA derived from T cells, B-cell-depleted T cells, or PBMCs.

While infection was still active, Seattle patients were enrolled and then followed longitudinally. Original processing methods: Estimation of nucleated cell counts relied on the amplification of reference gene primers. The repertoire was sequenced with immunoSEQ multiplex PCR; TCRdb's copy has only in-frame clones and lacks some. The V and J calls and the clone size are those of that table, but D and trimming were determined from the DNA. The table records about 400,000 clones, 86% of them present only once. Sequenced material: peripheral blood. The TCR sequence derives from a woman aged 55-69 years with COVID-19, enrolled during active disease.

CDR3 nucleotide sequence: TGTGCCAGCAGTGAACCCGAGGGGGACCCCACTGATAACTATGGCTACACCTTC. The encoded protein is CASSEPEGDPTDNYGYTF. This chain links TRBV6-1 with TRBJ1-2; D is possibly TRBD1 (6 bases). The V gene's germline CDR1 is MNHNS and CDR2 SASEGT. V was clipped by 2 bases and J by 1 base, with 20 bases between them. This CDR3 region has 18 residues.